This T cell receptor beta chain was retrieved from a study of radiotherapy plus CTLA-4 blockade in lung cancer. Study details: Among enrolled patients, less than 20% responded and 31% achieved disease control.

This CDR3 has 13 amino acids. Germline assignment: CDR1 SGHTA and CDR2 FQGNSA. The germline V and J ends were trimmed by 6 bases and 3 bases, with 9 bases remaining between them. Overall study results and limits: Best predicting response, reportedly, were early blood T cell clone dynamics, with interferon-beta. TCR clones of tumor origin grew in blood after radiotherapy plus ipilimumab.

Worth noting for this clone: Its antigen is as yet unknown.

The data were produced by immunoSEQ multiplex PCR, yet TCRdb's version contains in-frame clones alone and is incomplete. Here the sample spans 26,000 or so clones, less than 80% being singletons. This sequence joins TRBV7-2 and TRBJ1-5, with D maybe TRBD1 (5 bases). The sequencing used peripheral blood, collected from a patient treated with radiotherapy plus ipilimumab. The receptor was derived from a human donor with non-small cell lung cancer who had stable disease on radiotherapy plus ipilimumab. The CDR3 DNA follows: TGTGCCAGCAGACAGGAGGCCAATCAGCCCCAGCATTTT. Translated: CASRQEANQPQHF.